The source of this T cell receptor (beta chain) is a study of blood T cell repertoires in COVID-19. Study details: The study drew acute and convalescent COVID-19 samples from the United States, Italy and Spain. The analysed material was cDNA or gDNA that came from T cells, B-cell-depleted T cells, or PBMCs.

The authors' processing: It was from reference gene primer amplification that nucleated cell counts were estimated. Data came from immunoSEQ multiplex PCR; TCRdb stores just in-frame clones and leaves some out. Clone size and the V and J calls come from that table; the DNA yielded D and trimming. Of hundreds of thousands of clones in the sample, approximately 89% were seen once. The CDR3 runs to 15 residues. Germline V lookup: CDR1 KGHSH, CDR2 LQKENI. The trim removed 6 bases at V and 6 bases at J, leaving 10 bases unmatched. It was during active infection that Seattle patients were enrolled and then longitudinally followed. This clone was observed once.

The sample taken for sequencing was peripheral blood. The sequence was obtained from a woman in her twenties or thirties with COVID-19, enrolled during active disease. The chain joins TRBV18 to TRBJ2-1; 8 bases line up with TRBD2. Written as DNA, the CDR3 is TGTGCCAGCTCTCCTACTAGCGGCCAGGGCAATGAGCAGTTCTTC. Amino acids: CASSPTSGQGNEQFF.